This TCR beta chain was recorded in a study of vaccination effects on CD4 cells after COVID-19 (dated by TCRdb to 2022 to 2024). Regarding the research as a whole: Each participant got two doses of an mRNA SARS-CoV-2 vaccine, either BNT162b2 or mRNA-1273. The study compared SARS-CoV-2 spike-specific CD4+ TCR repertoires before and after mRNA vaccination in COVID-19 convalescent patients and infection-naive vaccine recipients. A total of nine to ten COVID-19 convalescent patients and several SARS-CoV-2-naive healthy vaccine recipients were included in the full study. Cultures from other donors in the study were sequenced with the Oncomine TCR Beta short-read assay on an Illumina iSeq 100. What the authors observed across the whole study: Among healthy vaccine recipients, nearly all vaccine-induced clones were SARS-CoV-2 mono-reactive, and just 1 of 255 was cross-reactive with common cold coronaviruses. Clones induced by infection and clones induced by vaccination both contracted markedly at late timepoints after vaccination, which fits with T cell responses waning over time. Limitations of the study were the small number of convalescent patients and the absence of early post-infection timepoints.

Library creation used the immunoSEQ multiplex PCR assay. DNA from the cultured and isolated CD4+ T cells underwent TCR beta CDR3 sequencing. On the study's bioinformatics: The analysis removed non-productive TCR sequences, trimmed reads to the CDR3 region, and retained only CDR3s that were 7 or more amino acids long. The MANAFEST web app was used to pick out antigen-specific clonotypes by comparing their expansion in peptide wells with that in reference cultures. To be called positive, a clone needed expansion at FDR<0.05 compared with the reference and with all other wells, an odds ratio greater than 5, and a frequency greater than 0.1% in two replicate wells. Cross-reactive clonotypes were defined as significantly expanded in SARS-CoV-2 spike wells and in at least one common cold coronavirus spike condition. CDR3 similarity was assessed by Levenshtein distance using the stringdist R package, and unrooted trees were constructed with ape in R 3.6.1. Entries here come from immuneACCESS through TCRdb and include only in-frame sequences with V and J called. Some clones fail to appear in such tables; in the studies checked, an unresolved V gene covers under half of the shortfall, and the cause of the remainder is unknown. Clonal size and the V and J genes are those of that table, whereas D and trimming came from the DNA. The sample table contains 20,000 to 25,000 clones; only one count was recorded for about three quarters of them. About 5.3% of the sample is taken by the ten largest.

As to this clone: What antigen it recognizes has not been identified. Nothing much larger sits one base from this clone, and base qualities are not available.

CDR1 and CDR2, looked up from the germline V gene, are SGDLS and YYNGEE. The V and J ends are trimmed by 4 bases and 0 bases, leaving 13 bases between them. From the cysteine up to the phenylalanine, the CDR3 has a length of 15 residues. The retained sequence is limited to the CDR3, 45 bases, with the frame set at the first base. To identify antigen-specific CD4+ T cell clonotypes by their expansion, the ViraFEST assay first stimulated PBMC with viral peptide pools and then applied TCR sequencing. After about 10 days of culture, CD4+ T cells were isolated with the EasySep CD4+ T cell isolation kit. Negative nucleocapsid antibody results before and after vaccination confirmed that the healthy vaccine recipients had no prior SARS-CoV-2 infection. About 2.2 million PBMC per well were cultured in IMDM with approximately 5% human AB serum, roughly 11 IU/ml IL-2 and gentamicin, plus 10 ug/ml peptides. On days 3 and 7, half of the culture medium was replaced with fresh IL-2-containing medium. Unless noted otherwise, every peptide stimulation condition was grown in triplicate wells. Using Ficoll-Paque Plus gradient centrifugation, PBMC were separated from whole blood and then either used fresh or cryopreserved at -140C. The overlapping peptide pools covered the spike proteins of SARS-CoV-2 as well as those of the common cold coronaviruses HCoV-NL63, HCoV-OC43 and HCoV-229E. Genomic DNA was extracted from cultured CD4+ T cells with the QIAamp micro DNA kit.

This TCR was recovered from a human donor who received a COVID-19 vaccine. The material was CD4+ T cells from PBMCs cultured with SARS-CoV-2 spike peptides, obtained before COVID-19 vaccination. The label giving this sample's cell subset or site can be read as: SARS-CoV-2 spike overlapping peptide pool stimulation. The chain employs TRBV9 and TRBJ1-2; the D region possibly corresponds to TRBD1 (6 bases align). The encoded CDR3 is CASSPRGNSNYGYTF. The nucleotide sequence is given as TGTGCCAGCAGCCCGAGGGGGAATTCTAACTATGGCTACACCTTC.